The T cell receptor beta chain described here comes from a study of shared clonotypes between healthy human individuals (dated by TCRdb to 2020 to 2021). Regarding the research as a whole: The cohort comprised two women and three men aged 18 to 49 years. Per donor, three plates each were used for CD4 naive and CD4 memory, two for CD8 naive, and one for CD8 memory. Each donor's leukapheresis produced roughly between about 0.8 and 10 billion PBMCs. To increase sequencing depth and limit assay-specific biases, TCR repertoire library preparation and sequencing were carried out by different laboratories using diverse techniques. To estimate repertoire size and how much clonotypes are shared between individuals, the study performed deep sequencing of blood TCR repertoires from five healthy adults. What the study reported, not specific to this receptor: Pairwise subsampling led to the expectation that sequencing depth would affect the degree of clonotype sharing among donors. Naive subsets generally had larger estimated clonotype richness than memory subsets. Rarefaction of sorted-subset datasets indicated incomplete sequencing despite the large sequencing depth. Sampling was limited to blood, and TCR repertoires in tissue likely differ from TCR repertoires in blood. When a handful of donors were compared, the shared fraction of clonotypes was roughly 4.8% for naive CD4, less than 4% for naive CD8, 2% to 2.5% for memory CD4, and 0.35% to 0.4% for memory CD8. Compared with non-shared clonotypes, clonotypes shared by all four sorted-subset donors had higher generation probabilities. The small number of donors limited the genetic and exposure-history diversity represented.

As regards this clone: Its antigen is unknown. Base qualities are missing; no much larger clone stands one base away. This same CDR3 is encoded by further DNA sequences in the sample.

Donors were healthy HIV-negative adults with no recently reported acute infections or vaccinations. Every donor was a Caucasian adult living in Nashville, Tennessee, USA. CD4+ T cells were enriched by magnetic negative selection, after which naive cells were positively selected on CD45RA and the negative fraction was taken as the memory subset. Blood was obtained by leukapheresis, after which PBMCs were separated by Ficoll-Histopaque density gradient centrifugation and cryopreserved in liquid nitrogen vapor phase. Analytical flow cytometry was used to check the purity and quantity of every magnetically sorted T cell population. From each sorted fraction, genomic DNA was isolated and quantified by UV absorbance on a Nanodrop 2000c. The CDR3 sequence holds 13 residues, the cysteine and phenylalanine included. Only the CDR3 region is kept as DNA, spanning 39 bases read in frame from base 1. Based on the germline V gene, the CDR1 and CDR2 sequences are LGHNA and YNFKEQ. V is cut by 1 base and J by 4 bases, and the space between the germline ends is 7 bases.

Using the deep immunoSEQ assay, multiplex PCR amplified TCR CDR3 regions from genomic DNA. Genomic DNA extracted from each cell subset was distributed evenly over all wells of several immunoSEQ 96-well plates, and each plate served as one replicate. Each replicate PCR for sorted subsets received roughly 0.2 ug genomic DNA, equal to tens of thousands of T cell genomes. Purified libraries were quantified with a Qubit 3.0 fluorometer, sized on a Bioanalyzer 2100, and re-quantified with the KAPA Library Quantification kit. Every immunoSEQ 96-well plate was sequenced on a dedicated single-read 150-cycle Illumina NextSeq 550 flow cell. The source study handled its data this way. Because the immunoSEQ output held only junctional sequences and lacked quality scores, the filtering could not match the filtering applied to full-length reads. Sequences were annotated with PyIR, a Python wrapper for IgBLAST v1.9, using IMGT germline references to assign V/J genes and CDR3. Reads were removed for weak V/J assignments (E-value above 1e-6), missing CDR3, stop codons, out-of-frame junctions, or ambiguous translated residues. A V3J clonotype was defined by an identical inferred V gene, J gene, and CDR3 amino acid sequence. To compute the percentage overlap between repertoires, the number of shared unique clonotypes was divided by the size of the smaller repertoire. RTK rarefaction, the Chao1 estimator, and Recon v2.1 estimates of unobserved clonotypes were used to assess repertoire richness. Generation probabilities were computed with OLGA for all TCRbeta clonotypes obtained by the gDNA method from a handful of donors. TCRdb limited this immuneACCESS table to in-frame rearrangements with V and J called. A share of clones is missing; checked studies link under half to unresolved V genes, and the rest is unexplained. V and J calls plus clone size are reproduced from that table; the DNA served to infer D and trimming. The sample data list about 2.3 million clones, and around 93% of these were observed just once. Around 0.38% of the sample lies in the top ten.

The chain couples TRBV4-2 to TRBJ1-2; D gene: possibly TRBD1, on 6 matching bases. Sequencing was done on a sample of naive CD4+ T cells from PBMCs. The intended sense of this specimen's cell subset or site label: CD45RA+ positively selected. The clonotype comes from a man aged 18 to 35 in good health. Some clones in this sample may be carry-over from other donors' samples. The DNA is TGTGCCAGCAGCCAAGGGACAGCCTATGGCTACACCTTC. Its protein is CASSQGTAYGYTF.